This T cell receptor beta chain was documented in a study of neoadjuvant nivolumab and ipilimumab in lung cancer. Here immunoSEQ multiplex PCR was the method, and the copy in TCRdb shows in-frame clones only, minus some. The sample lists about 18,000 clones, under 80% occurring once. This clone was counted only a few times. This CDR3 has 19 residues. The ends were cut back, 2 bases at V and 0 bases at J, with 17 bases in the middle. Germline CDR1 and CDR2: SGHTA and FQGNSA. This sequence was found in an adult with non-small cell lung cancer. Sequencing used tumor tissue, obtained after neoadjuvant nivolumab, alone or with ipilimumab, at or shortly before surgery. This chain links TRBV7-2 with TRBJ2-6, with a tentative D call TRBD2 (6 bases). As DNA, the CDR3 is TGTGCCAGCAGCTTACTCCCTAGCGAAGCGTACTCTGGGGCCAACGTCCTGACTTTC. Translating it yields CASSLLPSEAYSGANVLTF.